This T cell receptor beta chain originates from a study of blood T cell repertoires in COVID-19. Across the whole study: From the United States, Italy and Spain came samples of acute and convalescent COVID-19. T cells, B-cell-depleted T cells, or PBMCs supplied cDNA or gDNA.

As originally analysed: Reference gene primer amplification gave nucleated cell count estimates. Sequencing used immunoSEQ multiplex PCR; TCRdb keeps in-frame clones, though not all of them. The V and J calls and the clone size are those of that table, but D and trimming were determined from the DNA. Among some 81,000 clones listed, 90% were seen once. The germline V gene encodes CDR1 LNHNV and CDR2 YYDKDF (reference sequence). Trimming shortened V by 8 bases and J by 7 bases, and 15 bases separated the two germline ends. The CDR3 has 12 amino acids. The origin of this receptor is a woman aged 45-59 years in a cohort sampled during active COVID-19. The genes are TRBV15 and TRBJ2-7, with a tentative D call TRBD1 (5 bases). Sequencing was carried out using peripheral blood. The CDR3: CATGLRTLEQYF. DNA for the CDR3: TGTGCCACCGGGCTTCGGACACTTGAGCAGTACTTC.